What follows are 20 T cell receptor beta chains derived from one specimen sequenced in a study of blood T cells in healthy people across ages. A J-beta primer mix and a sample-barcoded 5' primer were used in a second PCR of about 7 to 12 cycles. TCRdb independently ran MiXCR on the 5' RACE reads; one entry per CDR3 protein. The sample holds approximately 1.5 million distinct CDR3 sequences, under 55% seen once. The sequenced sample was blood. The receptors stem from a woman aged 18-29 years in good health.

The V and J genes are TRBV12-3 or TRBV12-4 and TRBJ1-4, with a weak D call TRBD1 (5 bases). This CDR3 is 18 amino acids long. V gave up 4 bases and J gave up 6 bases, with 24 bases separating them. The chain's CDR3 is CASSSLKGYGGTDEKLFF. CDR3 bases: TGTGCCAGCAGTTCTTTAAAGGGTTATGGGGGTACGGATGAAAAACTGTTTTTT.

This clonotype was observed a handful of times. This sequence joins TRBV14 and TRBJ2-1; 8 nucleotides match TRBD2. Germline CDR1 reads SGHDN; CDR2 reads FVKESK. V trimming: 3 bases; J trimming: 7 bases; junction bases outside the gene matches: 11. This CDR3 is built from 16 residues. The CDR3 DNA follows: TGTGCCAGCAGCCAGGTCCGTTTCGGGAGGGCTAATGAGCAGTTCTTC. Its protein product is CASSQVRFGRANEQFF.

This clonotype was detected many times. The chain couples TRBV4-3 to TRBJ2-7, with TRBD2 as a possible D gene (7 bases). V was trimmed by 2 bases and J by 4 bases, leaving 15 bases between them. The CDR3 spans 15 residues. Germline V lookup: CDR1 LGHNA, CDR2 YSLEER. The CDR3 region has the DNA TGCGCCAGCAGCCAAAACAGCGGGACACCTTACGAGCAGTACTTC. It specifies CASSQNSGTPYEQYF.

In its sample, this clonotype was seen once. CDR3 in amino acids: CASSRLTSGGQGETSTDTQYF. Written as DNA, the CDR3 is TGTGCCAGCAGCCGTTTGACTAGCGGGGGCCAGGGGGAAACTAGCACAGATACGCAGTATTTT. V is TRBV9 and J is TRBJ2-3, with 12 bases identical to TRBD2. This CDR3 has 21 amino acids. V lost 4 bases to trimming and J lost 0 bases; unmatched junction nucleotides: 18. The germline CDR1 and CDR2 sequences are SGDLS and YYNGEE.

This clonotype was seen a handful of times. Here the CDR3 DNA reads TGTGCCAGCAGTGACTCATCTAGCGGGAGCACAGATACGCAGTATTTT. Encoded protein: CASSDSSSGSTDTQYF. The chain has TRBV6-4 and TRBJ2-3; 8 nucleotides align to TRBD2. The CDR3 totals 16 residues. Germline V gives CDR1 MRHNA, CDR2 SNTAGT. Trimming removed 0 bases from V and 0 bases from J; junction bases left unmatched: 2.

The chain employs TRBV20-1 and TRBJ1-1, with D maybe TRBD1 (5 bases). The CDR3 length is 15 residues. Germline V lookup: CDR1 DFQATT, CDR2 SNEGSKA (reference sequence). Trimming took 0 bases from V and 2 from J, leaving 13 bases between them. CDR3 nucleotides: TGCAGTGCTAGAGACTATCAGGGAAGAAACACTGAAGCTTTCTTT. Encoded protein: CSARDYQGRNTEAFF.

This chain links TRBV20-1 with TRBJ1-1; 8 positions agree with TRBD1. This CDR3 has 15 amino acids. Losses at the gene ends were 2 bases for V and 3 bases for J; bases not matched to a gene: 8. Germline CDR1 is DFQATT and CDR2 is SNEGSKA (reference sequence). The CDR3 coding sequence is TGCAGTGCTAGACCCCCCAGGGGGCACTACACTGAAGCTTTCTTT. Translated: CSARPPRGHYTEAFF.

V gene TRBV19 combines with J gene TRBJ2-3; 9 bases map to TRBD2. Germline loops: CDR1 LNHDA, CDR2 SQIVND (reference sequence). CDR3 length equals 17 residues. V lost 6 bases and J lost 6; bases outside the gene matches: 16. CDR3 protein: CASRLNLMREGWDTQYF. For the CDR3, the DNA is TGTGCCAGTAGACTCAACCTAATGCGGGAGGGTTGGGATACGCAGTATTTT.

This clonotype occurred a few times. The rearrangement uses TRBV4-1 and TRBJ1-2; D is unclear. Trimming left V 3 bases short and J 5 bases short, with 16 bases between. Germline assignment: CDR1 MGHRA and CDR2 YSYEKL. There are 15 residues in the CDR3. The CDR3 DNA sequence: TGCGCCAGCAGCCATCCTCCCAGGCGACTATATGGCTACACCTTC. Translating gives CASSHPPRRLYGYTF.

In this sample, this clonotype turned up a few times. This CDR3 is CASSVDGRGIDYGYTF. The CDR3 DNA reads TGTGCCAGCAGCGTAGACGGCAGGGGGATCGACTATGGCTACACCTTC. The chain carries TRBV9 and TRBJ1-2; 7 nucleotides agree with TRBD1. The CDR3 spans 16 residues. Germline CDR1 SGDLS, CDR2 YYNGEE. V trimming: 0 bases; J trimming: 3 bases; junction bases outside the gene matches: 8.

This clonotype was seen only a few times. The CDR3, as DNA: TGTGCCAGCAGCGAAACCCCTTTAGGGGGCGACCAGCCCCAGCATTTT. Protein product: CASSETPLGGDQPQHF. The chain uses TRBV21-1 and TRBJ1-5; the D call in the table, TRBD1, was not verified against the DNA. TRBV21-1 is classified as a pseudogene. This CDR3 has 16 residues.

This clonotype came up many times. The chain couples TRBV6-5 to TRBJ2-1, with TRBD1 identical over 10 bases. Trimming at V came to 7 bases and at J to 6 bases, leaving 9 bases not matched to a gene. Germline CDR1 is MNHEY and CDR2 is SVGAGI. This CDR3 spans 15 amino acids. The CDR3 spells CASINDRGPGNEQFF. The CDR3 nucleotides read TGTGCCAGCATTAATGACAGGGGGCCGGGCAATGAGCAGTTCTTC.

The chain recombines TRBV2 with TRBJ1-4; D call uncertain. Germline V gene sequence: CDR1 SNHLY, CDR2 FYNNEI. The CDR3 runs to 12 residues. Trimming left V 4 bases short and J 8 bases short, with 8 bases between. For the CDR3, the DNA is TGTGCCAGCAGTGGCGAGGGAGAAAAACTGTTTTTT. Translation: CASSGEGEKLFF.

The J gene is TRBJ1-2, the V gene TRBV7-9, with D perhaps TRBD1 (5 bases). Germline assignment: CDR1 SEHNR and CDR2 FQNEAQ (reference sequence). This CDR3 comprises 12 residues. V lost 7 bases to trimming and J lost 7 bases, with 13 bases between them. The CDR3 protein is CASTLGACGYTF. CDR3 DNA sequence: TGTGCCAGCACTTTAGGGGCATGTGGCTACACCTTC.

The chain couples TRBV7-9 to TRBJ1-4; no reliable D call. V was cut by 1 base and J by 8 bases, with 8 bases left in between. The CDR3 spans 13 residues. CDR1 and CDR2 (germline): SEHNR, FQNEAQ (reference sequence). CDR3 in amino acids: CASSLVVREKLFF. CDR3 coding DNA: TGTGCCAGCAGCTTAGTGGTGAGAGAAAAACTGTTTTTT.

This rearrangement joins TRBV6-4 to TRBJ2-1; possible D gene TRBD2, 6 bases. Trimming took 3 bases from V and 7 from J, leaving 10 bases between them. Germline assignment: CDR1 MRHNA and CDR2 SNTAGT. The CDR3 contains 13 residues. The CDR3 DNA follows: TGTGCCAGCAGTGAACGGGAGAGTAATGAGCAGTTCTTC. Translated: CASSERESNEQFF.

J is TRBJ2-7 and V is TRBV4-1, with TRBD1 identical over 7 bases. The CDR3 extends over 11 amino acids. V dropped 5 bases and J dropped 9; count of bases not matched to a gene: 4. The germline gives CDR1 MGHRA, CDR2 YSYEKL. The CDR3 is CASSSRDRQYF. The CDR3, as DNA: TGCGCCAGCAGCTCCCGGGACAGGCAGTACTTC.

The CDR3 reads CASSAILSYGYTF. The CDR3 DNA is TGTGCCAGCAGTGCCATACTCTCCTATGGCTACACCTTC. This chain uses TRBV27 with TRBJ1-2; D unclear. Germline assignment: CDR1 MNHEY and CDR2 SMNVEV (reference sequence). V lost 5 bases and J 4 bases, leaving 11 bases between the germline ends. This CDR3 contains 13 residues.

The V gene is TRBV11-2, the J gene TRBJ1-1, with 11 bases that match TRBD1. Germline-derived CDR1 and CDR2 are SGHAT and FQNNGV. The CDR3 is made up of 16 amino acids. Unmatched junction bases numbered 5, after V lost 4 bases and J lost 1 base. CDR3 protein: CASSYWTGGSNTEAFF. The CDR3 DNA reads as TGTGCCAGCAGCTACTGGACAGGGGGCTCGAACACTGAAGCTTTCTTT.

This chain uses TRBV29-1 with TRBJ1-6; 8 positions agree with TRBD1. The germline V gene has CDR1 SQVTM and CDR2 ANQGSEA. This CDR3 contains 15 residues. CDR3 protein: CRARTGGSYNSPLHF. DNA of the CDR3: TGCCGCGCCAGAACAGGGGGCTCCTATAATTCACCCCTCCACTTT. The whole variable domain, filled in from reference TRBV29-1 and TRBJ1-6, reads SAVISQKPSRDICQRGTSLTIQCQVDSQVTMMFWYRQQPGQSLTLIATANQGSEATYESGFVIDKFPISRPNLTFSTLTVSNMSPEDSSIYLCRARTGGSYNSPLHFGNGTRLTVT.